Each of the 5 T cell receptor beta chains below was sequenced from the same sample in a study of blood T cell repertoires in COVID-19. This table comes from immunoSEQ multiplex PCR, and its TCRdb copy is limited to in-frame clones, with some not included. This table holds more than 85,000 clones, about 85% found once. Specimen: peripheral blood. The receptors were gathered from a man aged 45-65 years with active COVID-19.

The genes are TRBV6-6 and TRBJ2-1; 9 bases are shared with TRBD1. The CDR3 length is 15 residues. CDR1 and CDR2 from the germline V gene are MNHNY and SVGAGI (reference sequence). V lost 5 bases to trimming and J lost 5 bases; unmatched junction nucleotides: 7. The CDR3 DNA follows: TGTGCCAGCAGTAACCGACAGGGGGGAAACAATGAGCAGTTCTTC. Encoded protein: CASSNRQGGNNEQFF.

V gene TRBV27 combines with J gene TRBJ1-3; D possibly corresponds to TRBD1 (6 bases). Trimming stripped 5 bases from V and 3 bases from J, with 8 bases between. CDR3 length: 13 amino acids. From germline, CDR1 is MNHEY and CDR2 SMNVEV (reference sequence). The CDR3 sequence: CASSTGFGNTIYF. The CDR3 DNA sequence: TGTGCCAGCAGTACAGGGTTTGGAAACACCATATATTTT.

The genes are TRBV6-6 and TRBJ2-1, with a weak D call TRBD1 (6 bases). Trimming shortened V by 4 bases and J by 6 bases, and 10 bases separated the two germline ends. This CDR3 is 13 amino acids long. Germline V gene data show CDR1 as MNHNY and CDR2 as SVGAGI (reference sequence). The CDR3 region has the DNA TGTGCCAGCAGTTTCCGAGGGGGCAATGAGCAGTTCTTC. Translated: CASSFRGGNEQFF.

The chain has TRBV7-2 and TRBJ1-5, with D possibly being TRBD1 (5 bases). The CDR3 runs 14 residues. Germline CDR1 reads SGHTA; CDR2 reads FQGNSA. V was shortened by 1 base and J by 6 bases, with 10 bases between the two germline ends. CDR3 sequence (DNA): TGTGCCAGCAGCTTAGGGGGGGGTGTTCAGCCCCAGCATTTT. Protein product: CASSLGGGVQPQHF.

The chain combines TRBV7-9 with TRBJ2-1, with 12 bases identical to TRBD2. V was pared by 5 bases and J by 2 bases, with 10 bases of the junction left unmatched. The germline gives CDR1 SEHNR, CDR2 FQNEAQ (reference sequence). This CDR3 is built from 18 residues. The CDR3 nucleotides are TGTGCCAGCAGCCTCCCCTTCCGACTAGCGGGGGCCTACAATGAGCAGTTCTTC. Translated, it gives CASSLPFRLAGAYNEQFF.